A selection of T cell receptor beta chains follows, all from one sample in a study of vaccination effects on CD4 cells after COVID-19. Sequencing was performed with immunoSEQ multiplex PCR; in TCRdb, only in-frame clones are kept and a portion is missing. The repertoire includes more than 45,000 clones, 76% of them detected once, and 4.5% to 7% sits in the top ten. Antigens of these TCRs are unknown. Sequencing was performed on CD4+ T cells from PBMCs cultured with HIV peptides, taken before COVID-19 vaccination. These receptors were obtained from a human donor who had a prior SARS-CoV-2 infection. The CDR3 runs from the conserved cysteine through the conserved F or W. The order of the fields is J gene, clone size, V gene, D gene, CDR3 DNA, CDR3 protein. A D gene is named only where the DNA matches it firmly. The size entry is marked missing in some rows and otherwise reads once, few, many or a size class.

J: TRBJ1-1
size: .
V: TRBV7-6
D: .
DNA: TGTGCCAGCAGCTCCCCACGGGGTACGCGGATGAACACTGAAGCTTTCTTT
CDR3: CASSSPRGTRMNTEAFF

J: TRBJ2-7
size: .
V: TRBV6-6
D: .
DNA: TGTGCCAGCAGTTACCCGGCCCGACACTCCTACGAGCAGTACTTC
CDR3: CASSYPARHSYEQYF

J: TRBJ2-1
size: .
V: TRBV18
D: TRBD2
DNA: TGTGCCAGCTCACCTCACGTTGGGGACTATAACAATGAGCAGTTCTTC
CDR3: CASSPHVGDYNNEQFF

J: TRBJ2-7
size: .
V: TRBV4-3
D: .
DNA: TGCGCCAGCAGCCAAGATGGGGACGGAGCCTACGAGCAGTACTTC
CDR3: CASSQDGDGAYEQYF

J: TRBJ2-5
size: .
V: TRBV5-8
D: .
DNA: TGTGCCAGCAGTACCTATCAAGGTAGCGTACAAGAGACCCAGTACTTC
CDR3: CASSTYQGSVQETQYF

J: TRBJ1-5
size: .
V: TRBV19
D: .
DNA: TGTGCCAGTTACAACCGGGCCTCCCTTGGGCAGCCCCAGCATTTT
CDR3: CASYNRASLGQPQHF

J: TRBJ2-1
size: few
V: TRBV5-4
D: .
DNA: TGTGCCAGCAGCTTGGGGGGGGCTAGCAGCTACAATGAGCAGTTCTTC
CDR3: CASSLGGASSYNEQFF

J: TRBJ2-7
size: .
V: TRBV5-1
D: .
DNA: TGCGCCAGCAGCTTGACGGCGGGGGCCACCTACGAGCAGTACTTC
CDR3: CASSLTAGATYEQYF

J: TRBJ2-3
size: few
V: TRBV18
D: .
DNA: TGTGCCAGCTCACCACTGGGCGGGCCAGATACGCAGTATTTT
CDR3: CASSPLGGPDTQYF

J: TRBJ2-5
size: .
V: TRBV5-1
D: TRBD2
DNA: TGCGCCAGCAGCTTGTCTGGGACTAGCCCAGAGACCCAGTACTTC
CDR3: CASSLSGTSPETQYF

J: TRBJ2-1
size: .
V: TRBV11-2
D: TRBD2
DNA: TGTGCCAGCAGCTTCGGACTAGCGGACTACAATGAGCAGTTCTTC
CDR3: CASSFGLADYNEQFF

J: TRBJ1-1
size: .
V: TRBV7-3
D: .
DNA: TGTGCCAGCAGCTTAGGCAGGAACACTGAAGCTTTCTTT
CDR3: CASSLGRNTEAFF

J: TRBJ1-1
size: .
V: TRBV20-1
D: .
DNA: TGCAGTGCTAGTGGGCGGGGATATGGCACTGAAGCTTTCTTT
CDR3: CSASGRGYGTEAFF

J: TRBJ2-7
size: .
V: TRBV7-3
D: .
DNA: TGTGCCAGCAGCCGCCACGGGGCAACAAGCTCCTACGAGCAGTACTTC
CDR3: CASSRHGATSSYEQYF

J: TRBJ1-1
size: .
V: TRBV7-9
D: .
DNA: TGTGCCAGCAGCTTAGGCCCCGTCGGGAACACTGAAGCTTTCTTT
CDR3: CASSLGPVGNTEAFF

J: TRBJ2-1
size: .
V: TRBV6-2/TRBV6-3
D: .
DNA: TGTGCCAGCAGTACCCGGGCTAGTAGACCCAATGAGCAGTTCTTC
CDR3: CASSTRASRPNEQFF

J: TRBJ2-7
size: .
V: TRBV14
D: .
DNA: TGTGCCAGCAGCCAAGATAGGACTTACCGCTACGAGCAGTACTTC
CDR3: CASSQDRTYRYEQYF

J: TRBJ1-1
size: .
V: TRBV11-2
D: .
DNA: TGTGCCAGCAGGGACGGTCGCCCCAGATTGATGAACACTGAAGCTTTCTTT
CDR3: CASRDGRPRLMNTEAFF

J: TRBJ2-1
size: .
V: TRBV11-2
D: TRBD2
DNA: TGTGCCAGCAGCTTAGCTCGGACTAGCGATTCCTACAATGAGCAGTTCTTC
CDR3: CASSLARTSDSYNEQFF

J: TRBJ1-5
size: few
V: TRBV6-5
D: TRBD1
DNA: TGTGCCAGCAAACCGGGACAGTGGGCAACGGAGCCCCAGCATTTT
CDR3: CASKPGQWATEPQHF

J: TRBJ2-7
size: once
V: TRBV6-1
D: .
DNA: TGTGCCAGCAGTGAACCAACACAGGTATTC
CDR3: CASSEPTQVF

J: TRBJ2-3
size: few
V: TRBV4-1
D: .
DNA: TGCGCCAGCAGACCGGGACCAAGCAACACTCATACGCAGTATTTT
CDR3: CASRPGPSNTHTQYF

J: TRBJ2-2
size: .
V: TRBV19
D: .
DNA: TGTGCCAGTAGTATTGAGATAAACACCGGGGAGCTGTTTTTT
CDR3: CASSIEINTGELFF

J: TRBJ2-7
size: few
V: TRBV7-2
D: .
DNA: TGTGCCAGCAGCTTCGCAGGGAGAGTGGACGAGCAGTACTTC
CDR3: CASSFAGRVDEQYF

J: TRBJ1-1
size: .
V: TRBV15
D: .
DNA: TGTGCCACCAGCAGAGGCGGGGCCGGGAGGAACACTGAAGCTTTCTTT
CDR3: CATSRGGAGRNTEAFF

J: TRBJ1-2
size: .
V: TRBV6-6
D: TRBD1
DNA: TGTGCCAGCAGTTCTCTCCGGGACAGGGAAGGCTACACCTTC
CDR3: CASSSLRDREGYTF